This T cell receptor (beta chain) was observed in a study of T-cell memory formation after mild COVID-19. General observations from the study: Largely, contracting CD4+ clones fell within CM and EM, and contracting CD8+ clones within EMRA.

TCRdb recomputed calls from the 5' RACE reads with MiXCR, one row per CDR3 protein. This table has a few hundred thousand distinct CDR3 sequences, 10% appearing once. Points on this clonotype: Antigen: not known.

With 1 base removed from V and 0 bases from J, the gap between germline ends came to 12 bases. The CDR3 is 16 residues long. Germline CDR1 SGHTA, CDR2 FQGNSA. Sequenced input: PBMCs or a T cell subset sorted from them (not recorded which). This sequence joins TRBV7-2 and TRBJ2-5; TRBD1 or TRBD2 may be the D gene (5 bases each). This clonotype was obtained from a man between 18 and 35 years old who had mild COVID-19 (a few samples of this study predate the infection). Cell type and time point are not known. In DNA, the CDR3 is TGTGCCAGCAGCTTAGTTGGGGGTCAGTACCAAGAGACCCAGTACTTC. Translated: CASSLVGGQYQETQYF.